This T cell receptor (beta chain) was observed in a study of cytomegalovirus exposure and HLA in healthy donors (dated by TCRdb to 2016 to 2017). In terms of the full investigation: An earlier analysis of 587 of the donors reported more than 250 Gb of sequence data and 100 million to 130 million unique TCR beta sequences from around 200 million T cells. High-throughput TCR immunosequencing, statistical association of individual TCRs with disease status, and machine learning were combined to predict cytomegalovirus infection status. In addition to the first cohort of 650 to 800 subjects, a separate validation cohort of 130 or so different subjects was used. The number of typed donors differed by locus: about 620-630 for A, B, C, DRB1 and DQB1; 522 for DQA1; about 600 for DPA1; and roughly 490 for DPB1. Alongside the repertoire data, information on donor age, sex, ethnicity and CMV serostatus was compiled. A later genetic analysis used genome-wide SNP genotypes for 398 of the 666 donors, treating that subset as a discovery cohort. The aim of the study was to test whether cataloging public T cell receptors could identify signatures of past pathogen exposure. HLA typing included class I and class II loci at four-digit resolution. In an earlier analysis of 500 to 650 of the donors, high-throughput TCR beta sequencing was used to judge whether each TCR beta V gene segment behaved as functional or pseudogenic. An early release that covered about 600 HLA-typed donors contained approximately 300 gigabases of sequencing data and 80 million or so unique TCR sequences. A later analysis re-examined previously published TCR beta repertoires from just over 650 donors and added high-resolution HLA genotyping to investigate patterns of TCR occurrence. Using immunosequencing, the study profiled T cell repertoires from 550 to 750 subjects and related those repertoires to cytomegalovirus serostatus. The genetic ancestry cluster associated with self-reported Caucasian donors included over 80% of the 350 to 500 genotyped donors. Every repertoire in the discovery cohort had been generated on one and the same sequencing platform. Rather than drawing on any new phenotypic data, the later analysis identified candidate immune exposures from TCR beta sequences and the way those sequences occurred across donors. Among roughly 400 genotyped donors of the cohort, an average of around 240,000 unique TCR beta nucleotide sequences were sequenced per donor, roughly 18% of them non-productive. Because of strong linkage in the cohort, roughly five DR-DQ haplotypes were treated as single units for association and clustering. Overall study results and their limits: Across donors, most TCR sequences were observed very rarely, whereas some public TCRs were present in many individuals. The only immune exposure information available for the cohort was CMV serostatus. V-gene and J-gene trimming of TCR beta chains was associated with a missense DCLRE1C variant in a later genetic analysis, and the association was replicated in an independent cohort. The presence/absence analyses assumed that sequencing depth was roughly uniform across donors, and that assumption may not be true. A group of highly shared sequence variants was considered likely to be a technical artifact of the sequencing pipeline. Because counts were too low, seventeen rarely observed V segments, including chromosome 9 orphons, were left out of the earlier analysis of over 550 of the donors. Because the 87-base-pair reads could not distinguish some IMGT-functional V segments, including TRBV6-2 and TRBV6-3, those segments were excluded. The study gave a list of some 150 TCR beta chains associated with cytomegalovirus. A later analysis found that most CMV-associated TCR beta chains appeared HLA-restricted, with HLA associations seemingly driven largely by CMV exposure. Linkage disequilibrium might explain the correlated functional status among segregating V segments, but an unknown experimental factor could not be ruled out. Strong co-occurrence of HLA alleles, especially DR and DQ, made assigning TCR associations to individual alleles difficult. According to a later analysis, parvovirus B19, influenza, CMV and Epstein-Barr virus appeared linked to several top co-occurrence clusters. In vitro tests confirmed that three of the cytomegalovirus-associated TCR beta chains recognize cytomegalovirus antigens. A later analysis found that HLA-associated TCR beta chains were more clonally expanded and had lower generation probabilities than equally common non-associated chains. Because HLA typing was missing for some donors at each locus, association tests included only the typed subset. In an earlier analysis of roughly 560 of the donors, most TCR beta V segments were observed in productive rearrangements about 87% or about 30% of the time, broadly matching IMGT annotations. In both the original and validation cohorts, the classifier was reported to diagnose cytomegalovirus status with high specificity and sensitivity. In this cohort, only TCR beta chains were sequenced, and detectable features were limited by the absence of alpha or paired-chain data. A further reported finding was that TCR beta sequences accurately predicted the HLA-A and HLA-B alleles for most subjects in the first cohort. In a later analysis, the rate of TCR association differed among HLA loci, with DRB1 alleles having the most associated TCRs and HLA-C alleles having the fewest. A later genetic analysis reported fewer N-insertions in productive TCRs among donors in an Asian-associated ancestry cluster than the roughly 620-donor mean. According to the authors, the approach could potentially be generalized to other disease states and immunological phenotypes. Specific HLA alleles were associated with about 17,000 TCR beta sequences at a false discovery rate of 0.05 in a later analysis.

Library prep was done by the immunoSEQ multiplex PCR assay. For the multiplex PCR, a mixture combining 60 forward primers for TCR Vbeta segments and 13 reverse primers for TCR Jbeta segments was used. A multiplex PCR assay on genomic DNA amplified the CDR3 region of rearranged TCR beta genes. On the Illumina HiSeq System, the amplified TCR beta libraries were sequenced as 87-base-pair reads. Turning to the authors' computational methods: In a later analysis, tens of millions of unique TCR beta chains were counted across the 650 to 700 repertoires, and roughly 11 million of these chains were shared by at least two donors. Raw reads were error-corrected and collapsed into unique sequences with a nearest-neighbor algorithm that merged closely related sequences to remove PCR and sequencing errors. CDR3 sequences were aligned to IMGT reference sequences to assign V, D and J gene segments. For a sequence to be retained, a match of at least six nucleotides was required to both a V gene segment and a J gene segment. Rearrangements were called productive when the CDR3 lacked stop codons and stayed in frame with V and J; all others were non-productive. CDR3 was defined by IMGT convention, running from the second conserved V-encoded cysteine to the conserved J-encoded phenylalanine. The earlier analysis of approximately 590 of the donors excluded any sequence lacking an unambiguous match to a single V gene segment. In an earlier analysis of 587 of the donors, a V segment was called functional when productive rearrangements were above 56.7%, and segregating when the standard deviation between donors exceeded 5%. A statistical classification framework was built for diagnosing cytomegalovirus status from the catalog of TCR beta chain sequences. In a later analysis, V and J genes were assigned by comparing TCR nucleotide sequences against IMGT/GENE-DB human TR gene sequences. The TCRdist pipeline was used in a later analysis to assign CDR3 sequences and most-parsimonious VDJ recombination scenarios. A later analysis defined each TCR beta chain by its CDR3 amino acid sequence plus V-gene family, and excluded reads lacking a unique V-gene family. To address suspected cross-contamination and a sequencing artifact, a later analysis removed some 620 highly shared, low-generation-probability nucleotide sequences. For each public chain, a later analysis derived a clonal expansion index from normalized ranks of inferred template counts within each repertoire. Generation probabilities in a later analysis came from a VDJ recombination model fitted to out-of-frame rearrangements, and those results were checked against IGoR. In a later analysis, hypergeometric tests were used to score TCR-TCR, TCR-HLA and TCR-CMV co-occurrence, with a repertoire-size bias correction applied to TCR pairs. A later analysis estimated false discovery rates by permuting HLA or CMV assignments 20 times. In a later analysis, co-occurring TCRs were grouped with DBSCAN, and TCRdist sequence similarity was added when clustering was performed within HLA-allele-positive subsets. For co-occurrence clustering, repertoires with fewer than 30,000 or more than 120,000 public chains were excluded, along with roughly 5 repertoires with anomalous nucleotide sharing. The table comes from immuneACCESS by way of TCRdb, which keeps in-frame sequences with V and J called. Part of the clones is missing from these tables; in studies checked, under half for an unresolved V gene and the rest for unknown reasons. V, J and clone size are those of that table, while D and trimming were read from the DNA. In all, the sample holds about 110,000 clones, and around 76% of those were seen once. The top ten clones comprise under 15% of the sample.

The CDR3 holds 16 amino acids from the cysteine to the phenylalanine. Only the CDR3 DNA stays, 48 bases, in frame from base 1. V is shortened by 6 bases, J by 0 bases, and the region joining them spans 15 bases. Based on the germline V gene (reference sequence), the CDR1 and CDR2 sequences are MNHEY and SMNVEV. The cohort consisted of 650 to 700 healthy bone marrow donors. At the time of sampling, every cohort member was nominally healthy, though immune exposures that went unrecorded were likely present. The donor tested CMV seropositive, placing the donor among the 289 seropositive members of the cohort. Each donor provided a peripheral blood sample, and peripheral blood mononuclear cells were used for TCR beta sequencing. The Qiagen DNeasy Blood Extraction Kit was used to extract genomic DNA from the blood cell samples. Regarding this clone: Its antigen has not been determined. The sample holds no much larger clone one base away, and base qualities are not on file.

The sequencing input was PBMCs. The chain is assembled from TRBV27 and TRBJ2-1; TRBD2 might be the D gene, on 6 matching bases. The origin of this receptor is a man younger than 40 in good health and CMV-seropositive. CDR3 region: CASSDTSSSSYNEQFF. The base sequence is TGTGCCAGCAGCGATACTAGCTCCAGCTCCTACAATGAGCAGTTCTTC.